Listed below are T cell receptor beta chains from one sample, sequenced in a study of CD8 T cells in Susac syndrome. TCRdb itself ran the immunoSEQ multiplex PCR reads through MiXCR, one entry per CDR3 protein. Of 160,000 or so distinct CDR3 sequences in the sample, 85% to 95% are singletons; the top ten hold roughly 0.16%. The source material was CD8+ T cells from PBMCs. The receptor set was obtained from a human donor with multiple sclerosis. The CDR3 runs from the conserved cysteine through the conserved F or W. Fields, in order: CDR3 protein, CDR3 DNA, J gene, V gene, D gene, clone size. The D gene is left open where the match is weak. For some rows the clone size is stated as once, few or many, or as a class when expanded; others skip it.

CDR3 protein: CASSHTGAPSYEQYF
CDR3 DNA: TGCGCCAGCAGCCACACAGGGGCCCCTTCCTACGAGCAGTACTTC
J gene: TRBJ2-7
V gene: TRBV4-1
D gene: TRBD1
clone size: once

CDR3 protein: CATSREQGGKTQYF
CDR3 DNA: TGTGCCACCAGCAGAGAACAGGGGGGAAAGACCCAGTACTTC
J gene: TRBJ2-5
V gene: TRBV15
D gene: TRBD1
clone size: -

CDR3 protein: CASKQGASGANVLTF
CDR3 DNA: TGTGCCAGCAAACAGGGGGCATCTGGGGCCAACGTCCTGACTTTC
J gene: TRBJ2-6
V gene: TRBV28
D gene: TRBD1
clone size: -

CDR3 protein: CSAGGTSKPEAFF
CDR3 DNA: TGCAGCGCAGGGGGGACATCGAAGCCTGAAGCTTTCTTT
J gene: TRBJ1-1
V gene: TRBV29-1
D gene: TRBD1
clone size: -

CDR3 protein: CSVYGRVSGANVLTF
CDR3 DNA: TGCAGCGTTTATGGGCGGGTCTCCGGGGCCAACGTCCTGACTTTC
J gene: TRBJ2-6
V gene: TRBV29-1
D gene: -
clone size: -

CDR3 protein: CASSRGSLQEQYF
CDR3 DNA: TGTGCCAGTAGTCGCGGCAGCCTCCAGGAGCAGTACTTC
J gene: TRBJ2-7
V gene: TRBV19
D gene: -
clone size: once

CDR3 protein: CASSLDRVNPYEQYF
CDR3 DNA: TGTGCCAGCAGCTTGGACAGGGTAAATCCCTACGAGCAGTACTTC
J gene: TRBJ2-7
V gene: TRBV5-4
D gene: -
clone size: -

CDR3 protein: CASSVGSDYEQYF
CDR3 DNA: TGTGCCAGCAGCGTAGGGTCGGACTACGAGCAGTACTTC
J gene: TRBJ2-7
V gene: TRBV9
D gene: -
clone size: -

CDR3 protein: CASSQVHKANYGYTF
CDR3 DNA: TGCGCCAGCAGCCAAGTCCACAAAGCTAACTATGGCTACACCTTC
J gene: TRBJ1-2
V gene: TRBV4-1
D gene: -
clone size: once

CDR3 protein: CASSLASWYRSYEQYF
CDR3 DNA: TGTGCCAGCAGCTTAGCTTCTTGGTACAGATCCTACGAGCAGTACTTC
J gene: TRBJ2-7
V gene: TRBV11-2
D gene: -
clone size: -

CDR3 protein: CATSRPELASRRETQYF
CDR3 DNA: TGTGCCACCAGCAGACCCGAATTAGCGAGTCGACGAGAGACCCAGTACTTC
J gene: TRBJ2-5
V gene: TRBV15
D gene: -
clone size: -

CDR3 protein: CSVLLGPVEQYF
CDR3 DNA: TGCAGCGTCCTCTTGGGCCCCGTCGAGCAGTACTTC
J gene: TRBJ2-7
V gene: TRBV29-1
D gene: -
clone size: -

CDR3 protein: CASSFPRGGPSDEQFF
CDR3 DNA: TGTGCCAGCAGCTTTCCCCGGGGGGGCCCTTCCGATGAGCAGTTCTTC
J gene: TRBJ2-1
V gene: TRBV11-2
D gene: TRBD2
clone size: once

CDR3 protein: CASSVASNPGQGRGNIGYTF
CDR3 DNA: TGTGCCAGCAGCGTAGCTTCCAACCCGGGACAGGGTCGAGGGAATATCGGCTACACCTTC
J gene: TRBJ1-2
V gene: TRBV9
D gene: TRBD1
clone size: -

CDR3 protein: CASSQGLNLNTEAFF
CDR3 DNA: TGTGCCAGCAGCCAAGGCCTGAACTTGAACACTGAAGCTTTCTTT
J gene: TRBJ1-1
V gene: TRBV3-1
D gene: -
clone size: -

CDR3 protein: CSVEEGGLEQYF
CDR3 DNA: TGCAGCGTTGAGGAGGGAGGACTCGAGCAGTACTTC
J gene: TRBJ2-7
V gene: TRBV29-1
D gene: -
clone size: -

CDR3 protein: CASSLSSGEGNQPQHF
CDR3 DNA: TGTGCCAGCAGTTTATCTTCGGGGGAGGGCAATCAGCCCCAGCATTTT
J gene: TRBJ1-5
V gene: TRBV28
D gene: -
clone size: -

CDR3 protein: CASLTRDSYNEQFF
CDR3 DNA: TGTGCCAGCCTGACTAGAGACTCCTACAATGAGCAGTTCTTC
J gene: TRBJ2-1
V gene: TRBV6-2/TRBV6-3
D gene: -
clone size: -

CDR3 protein: CSAREGRSTYNSPLHF
CDR3 DNA: TGCAGTGCTAGAGAGGGGAGGAGTACCTATAATTCACCCCTCCACTTT
J gene: TRBJ1-6
V gene: TRBV20-1
D gene: -
clone size: -

CDR3 protein: CASSQDEGTGLEQYF
CDR3 DNA: TGTGCCAGCAGCCAAGATGAGGGGACAGGGTTAGAGCAGTACTTC
J gene: TRBJ2-7
V gene: TRBV4-2
D gene: TRBD1
clone size: once

CDR3 protein: CASGPGLGYEQYF
CDR3 DNA: TGTGCCAGCGGGCCGGGACTGGGCTACGAGCAGTACTTC
J gene: TRBJ2-7
V gene: TRBV3-1
D gene: -
clone size: -

CDR3 protein: CASSLWTGETEAFF
CDR3 DNA: TGCGCCAGCAGCCTGTGGACAGGGGAGACTGAAGCTTTCTTT
J gene: TRBJ1-1
V gene: TRBV5-1
D gene: TRBD1
clone size: -

CDR3 protein: CASSEYIRSGSARYNEQFF
CDR3 DNA: TGTGCCAGCAGTGAATATATTCGGTCGGGGAGCGCCAGATACAATGAGCAGTTCTTC
J gene: TRBJ2-1
V gene: TRBV25-1
D gene: -
clone size: -

CDR3 protein: CATRRARGYGYTF
CDR3 DNA: TGTGCCACCCGCAGGGCGCGGGGCTATGGCTACACCTTC
J gene: TRBJ1-2
V gene: TRBV28
D gene: -
clone size: -

CDR3 protein: CASSLRRLAGSYEQYF
CDR3 DNA: TGTGCCAGCAGTTTACGGCGACTAGCGGGTTCCTACGAGCAGTACTTC
J gene: TRBJ2-7
V gene: TRBV28
D gene: TRBD2
clone size: -

CDR3 protein: CASHEAPSGGYEQYF
CDR3 DNA: TGTGCCAGCCATGAAGCCCCAAGCGGGGGCTACGAGCAGTACTTC
J gene: TRBJ2-7
V gene: TRBV2
D gene: TRBD2
clone size: -